This entry features one T cell receptor (beta chain) sequence. The antigen is unknown. Method: immunoSEQ multiplex PCR; TCRdb's copy keeps in-frame clones and lacks some. The sample has 42,000 or so clones, roughly 88% seen once. The entry originates in a study of T cells after posttransplantation cyclophosphamide. Whole-study findings and limits: TRB overlap between skin or GI tissue T cells and blood was limited. Donor-recipient repertoire similarity was low at 1-2 months, rising over year one. Recipient CMV seropositivity and CMV reactivation strongly tracked TRB clonality.

The CDR3 contains 15 residues. The V end was cut by 6 bases, the J end by 4 bases, with 18 bases between. Germline CDR1 MNHNS, CDR2 SASEGT. Busulfan-fludarabine conditioning, marrow transplant, and cyclophosphamide on days +3 and +4 were administered. This sample comprised PBMCs, obtained roughly 59 days after allogeneic stem cell transplant with posttransplant cyclophosphamide. The rearrangement uses TRBV6-1 and TRBJ1-1; no firm D call. The clonotype comes from a male patient aged 55-69 years who received an allogeneic stem cell transplant from a related donor and was CMV-positive. A share of the T cells may be of graft donor origin. The CDR3 loop reads CASSDLAGSGTEAFF. The CDR3 DNA is TGTGCCAGCAGCGACCTTGCTGGCAGCGGCACTGAAGCTTTCTTT.